This TCR beta chain was sequenced for a study of blood T cell repertoires in COVID-19. Method: immunoSEQ multiplex PCR; TCRdb's copy keeps in-frame clones and lacks some. This sample has some 490,000 clones, with roughly nine tenths found just once. Notes on this clone: This sample includes further DNA sequences coding for the same CDR3.

Enrollees, about 18 to 89 years old, lived in about two dozen US areas. CDR1 is SGHRS, CDR2 YFSETQ, per germline. This CDR3 spans 14 amino acids. The V and J ends lost 1 base and 5 bases respectively, with 10 bases between them. The material sequenced was PBMCs or T cells enriched from blood (not recorded which). The chain recombines TRBV5-1 with TRBJ1-5, with no clear D. The receptor was derived from a woman aged 60-75 years who had recovered from COVID-19. CDR3 DNA sequence: TGCGCCAGCAGCTTGACGGGAGGTGATCAGCCCCAGCATTTT. Protein sequence: CASSLTGGDQPQHF. Based on the CDR3 plus reference TRBV5-1 and TRBJ1-5, the full variable domain is KAGVTQTPRYLIKTRGQQVTLSCSPISGHRSVSWYQQTPGQGLQFLFEYFSETQRNKGNFPGRFSGRQFSNSRSEMNVSTLELGDSALYLCASSLTGGDQPQHFGDGTRLSIL.